This T cell receptor beta chain is drawn from a study of blood T cell repertoires in COVID-19. Here immunoSEQ multiplex PCR was the method, and the copy in TCRdb shows in-frame clones only, minus some. This table has about 670,000 clones, around 90% appearing once. Comments on this clone: The sample has other DNA sequences that encode this CDR3 too.

V lost 5 bases to trimming and J lost 6 bases; unmatched junction nucleotides: 1. The CDR3 has 13 amino acids. CDR1 and CDR2 from the germline V gene are KGHDR and SFDVKD. The receptor's source is a woman aged 18-29 years with acute or convalescent COVID-19. The sample was peripheral blood. The chain uses TRBV24-1 and TRBJ1-5, with 9 positions matching TRBD1. CDR3 DNA: TGTGCCACCAGTGGACAGGGGGGTCAGCCCCAGCATTTT. Protein sequence: CATSGQGGQPQHF.